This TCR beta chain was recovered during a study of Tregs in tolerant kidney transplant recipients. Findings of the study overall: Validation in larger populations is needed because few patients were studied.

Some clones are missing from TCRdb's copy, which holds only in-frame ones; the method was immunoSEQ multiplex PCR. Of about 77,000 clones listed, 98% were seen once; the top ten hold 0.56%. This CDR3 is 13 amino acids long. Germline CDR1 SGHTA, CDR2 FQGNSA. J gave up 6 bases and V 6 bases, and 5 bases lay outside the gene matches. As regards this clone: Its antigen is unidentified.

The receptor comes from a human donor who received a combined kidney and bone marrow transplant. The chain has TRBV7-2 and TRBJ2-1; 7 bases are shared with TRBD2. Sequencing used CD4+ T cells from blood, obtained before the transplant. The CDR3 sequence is CASRRTGGNEQFF. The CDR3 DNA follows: TGTGCCAGCAGACGGACGGGGGGCAATGAGCAGTTCTTC.